The 4 T cell receptor beta chains presented below share a single source sample, sequenced in a study of T cell repertoires in cytomegalovirus infection. From the reads, TCRdb called clonotypes with MiXCR, one entry per CDR3 protein. The top ten clones hold approximately 8.2% of a sample with about 600,000 distinct CDR3 sequences, 24% of them seen once. Sequenced material: CD8+ T cells from PBMCs. All receptors derive from a human donor in good health (CMV status not recorded). Some clones in this sample may be carry-over from other donors' samples.

This clonotype came up many times. J is TRBJ1-4 and V is TRBV28; 9 positions match TRBD1. This CDR3 is built from 14 residues. CDR1 is MDHEN, CDR2 SYDVKM, per germline. Trimming at V came to 1 base and at J to 7 bases, leaving 1 base not matched to a gene. The CDR3 DNA is TGTGCCAGCAGTTTATCGGACAGGGGTGAAAAACTGTTTTTT. Protein sequence: CASSLSDRGEKLFF.

This chain joins TRBV10-3 and TRBJ2-1; 9 bases match TRBD1. J gave up 4 bases and V 0 bases, and 4 bases lay outside the gene matches. The length of the CDR3 is 16 residues. Germline V gene sequence: CDR1 ENHRY, CDR2 SYGVKD. The CDR3 protein is CAISESGQGHYNEQFF. The CDR3 region has the DNA TGTGCCATCAGTGAGTCGGGACAGGGACATTACAATGAGCAGTTCTTC.

With respect to this clonotype: This sequence may be a read error, since a much larger clone differs from it by one base. The V and J genes are TRBV6-6 and TRBJ1-5, with a weak D call TRBD1 (5 bases). This CDR3 contains 14 residues. The V gene lost 7 bases and the J gene lost 6 bases, with 16 bases spanning the gap. The germline CDR1 and CDR2 sequences are MNHNY and SVGAGI (reference sequence). The CDR3: CASTPGGGVQPQHF. As DNA, the CDR3 is TGTGCCAGCACCCCGGGGGGGGGGGTTCAGCCCCAGCATTTT.

Worth noting for this clonotype: One junction end disagrees with the germline gene, perhaps due to a read error. This rearrangement joins TRBV7-9 to TRBJ2-7; 8 nucleotides line up with TRBD1. Germline-derived CDR1 and CDR2 are SEHNR and FQNEAQ (reference sequence). The length of the CDR3 is 14 residues. Written as DNA, the CDR3 is TGTACCAGCAGCTTGGGGACAGGAAGCTACGAGCAGTACTTC. Its translation: CTSSLGTGSYEQYF.